These 10 T cell receptor beta chains were sequenced from one sample in a study of CD8+ T cells in alopecia areata. Reverse transcribed after extraction, RNA yielded cDNA as the sequencing template. Method: immunoSEQ multiplex PCR; TCRdb's copy keeps in-frame clones and lacks some. The sample has approximately 140,000 clones, around four fifths seen once. Stated treatment: oral pan-JAK inhibitor, 5-10 mg twice daily. Sequenced here: CD8+ T cells sorted from blood, sampled at week 4, from a patient treated with tofacitinib. All receptors come from a human donor with alopecia areata.

The chain recombines TRBV19 with TRBJ2-3; D uncertain. V gave up 10 bases and J gave up 1 base, with 6 bases separating them. The CDR3 length is 11 residues. In germline, CDR1 is LNHDA, CDR2 SQIVND (reference sequence). Written as DNA, the CDR3 is TGTGCCACCGTAGGCACAGATACGCAGTATTTT. Translation gives CATVGTDTQYF.

V usage is TRBV4-1 and J usage is TRBJ2-5; no clear D. This CDR3 comprises 18 residues. The V gene lost 0 bases and the J gene lost 4 bases, with 21 bases spanning the gap. Germline CDR1 is MGHRA and CDR2 is YSYEKL. The CDR3 loop is CASSQELKVARGGETQYF. CDR3 nucleotide sequence: TGCGCCAGCAGCCAAGAACTCAAGGTCGCCCGCGGTGGAGAGACCCAGTACTTC.

The chain recombines TRBV15 with TRBJ2-5, with 9 bases aligning to TRBD1. Matching the DNA end better, TRBJ2-7 makes the J call doubtful. Germline lookup yields CDR1 LNHNV and CDR2 YYDKDF (reference sequence). The CDR3 covers 16 residues. The CDR3 DNA reads TGTGCCACCAGCAAAGACAGGGGGAGGGACTCCTACGAGCAGTACTTC. Amino acids: CATSKDRGRDSYEQYF.

The chain uses TRBV4-3 and TRBJ1-1; D gene unclear. The CDR3 runs to 15 residues. Germline V gene data show CDR1 as LGHNA and CDR2 as YSLEER. V was cut by 0 bases and J by 7 bases, with 15 bases left in between. CDR3 region: CASSQDDRAGSEAFF. Written as DNA, the CDR3 is TGCGCCAGCAGCCAAGATGATAGGGCAGGCAGTGAAGCTTTCTTT.

The gene calls are TRBV4-3 and TRBJ1-1; no firm D call. Trimming took off 1 base at V and 3 bases at J, with 9 bases between the two ends. Germline loops: CDR1 LGHNA, CDR2 YSLEER. The CDR3 consists of 14 residues. The CDR3 is CASSQVAGDTEAFF. The CDR3 region has the DNA TGCGCCAGCAGCCAAGTGGCAGGAGACACTGAAGCTTTCTTT.

The rearrangement uses TRBV20-1 and TRBJ1-2; tentatively, D is TRBD1 (5 bases). Between the trimmed V and J ends, which lost 6 bases and 8 bases, there was a span of 13 bases. Germline CDR1 and CDR2: DFQATT and SNEGSKA (reference sequence). This CDR3 comprises 11 residues. CDR3 residues: CSAPGTGGYTF. The CDR3 DNA sequence: TGCAGTGCACCCGGCACAGGAGGCTACACCTTC.

The chain is built from TRBV27 and TRBJ2-2; TRBD1 matches at 8 bases. This CDR3 contains 16 residues. V gave up 2 bases and J gave up 7 bases; unmatched junction bases: 9. CDR1 and CDR2 (germline): MNHEY, SMNVEV (reference sequence). The CDR3 nucleotides are TGTGCCAGCAGTTTAAGCTCCGACAGGGGCTTCGGGGAGCTGTTTTTT. Its protein product is CASSLSSDRGFGELFF.

The chain joins TRBV23-1 to TRBJ1-4; D is unclear. TRBV23-1 is noted as an ORF with a role that remains uncertain. V lost 4 bases and J lost 0, with 6 bases in between. The CDR3 totals 14 residues. In DNA form, the CDR3 reads TGCGCCAGCAGTCCGAGCGCAACTAATGAAAAACTGTTTTTT. Translating it yields CASSPSATNEKLFF.

This clone occurred once. V and J are TRBV23-1 and TRBJ1-2, with D possibly TRBD1 on 6 matching bases. TRBV23-1 is sorted into the ORF group, with uncertain function. The CDR3 totals 16 residues. V dropped 0 bases and J dropped 2 bases, with 13 bases sitting between them. CDR3 sequence (DNA): TGCGCCAGCAGTCAATCTCTATGGGGGCGCAACTATGGCTACACCTTC. Its translation: CASSQSLWGRNYGYTF.

The chain links TRBV2 to TRBJ2-3; D gene uncertain. V lost 6 bases to trimming and J lost 3 bases, with 16 bases between them. CDR3 length: 15 amino acids. Germline CDR1 SNHLY, CDR2 FYNNEI. The CDR3 nucleotides read TGTGCCAGCAGCACCCCTGGGATAGAAACAGATACGCAGTATTTT. Its protein is CASSTPGIETDTQYF.